The T cell receptor beta chain under discussion was sequenced for a study of blood T cell repertoires in COVID-19. About the study: T cells, B-cell-depleted T cells, or PBMCs supplied cDNA or gDNA.

Generated by immunoSEQ multiplex PCR, the TCRdb table keeps only in-frame clones and is missing some. The table has more than 300,000 clones, 70% to 90% seen once. The study counted Cohort 3 donors as recovered given two negative PCRs, clearance, or symptom resolution. Germline lookup yields CDR1 SQVTM and CDR2 ANQGSEA. The CDR3 loop spans 12 amino acids. V lost 7 bases and J lost 7; bases outside the gene matches: 8. The chain employs TRBV29-1 and TRBJ1-2, with TRBD1 identical over 8 bases. The specimen was PBMCs or T cells enriched from blood (not recorded which). This TCR derives from a woman between 25 and 40 years old who had recovered from COVID-19. This chain's CDR3 is CSAADRAGGYTF. Here the CDR3 DNA reads TGCAGCGCTGCGGACAGGGCGGGTGGCTACACCTTC.